This TCR beta chain is drawn from a study of regulatory T cells in long-lasting Graves disease. Researchers made TCR beta libraries by using iRepertoire HTBI primers and running Arm-PCR on CDR3 regions. TCRdb itself ran the multiplex PCR reads through MiXCR, one entry per CDR3 protein. The repertoire includes 360,000 or so distinct CDR3 sequences, 12% of them detected once, and 18% sits in the top ten. As for time point: newly diagnosed GD, antithyroid drugs for less than 3 months. After RNA was extracted from PBMCs, the TCR library was made from it. Diagnosis followed American Thyroid Association guidelines for Graves' disease. The data also belong to a second study, concerning T cells in Graves' hyperthyroidism and ophthalmopathy. From that paper: Graves' hyperthyroidism without ophthalmopathy progression within 18 months was termed stable. Expanded thyroid clonotypes (above 0.001) were mostly also found in blood.

The source is a woman under 30 with Graves disease. The source was peripheral blood mononuclear cells (PBMCs), collected at new diagnosis, from a patient treated with antithyroid drugs.

DNA of the CDR3: TGCGCCAGCAGCTCCTCGACAGGGCGCACAGATACGCAGTATTTT. Translated: CASSSSTGRTDTQYF. The rearrangement links TRBV5-1 to TRBJ2-3; 7 nucleotides agree with TRBD1. The germline gives CDR1 SGHRS, CDR2 YFSETQ. V shed 3 bases, J shed 1 base, and the junction held 5 bases outside the gene matches. The CDR3 totals 15 residues.